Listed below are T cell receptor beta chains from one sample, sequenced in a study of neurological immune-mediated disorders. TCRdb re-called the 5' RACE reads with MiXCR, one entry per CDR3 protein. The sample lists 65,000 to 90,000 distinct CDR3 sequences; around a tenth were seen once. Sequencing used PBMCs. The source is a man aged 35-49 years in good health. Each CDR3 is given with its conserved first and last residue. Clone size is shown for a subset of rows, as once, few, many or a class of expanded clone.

CASSLDRAPTYEQYF TRBV5-1 many TRBJ2-7
CASSLTGGALLGYNEQFF TRBV5-5 many TRBJ2-1
CAISERDRGRQETQYF TRBV10-3 - TRBJ2-5
CSVVVNTEAFF TRBV29-1 few TRBJ1-1
CSASTTTRTDTQYF TRBV20-1 many TRBJ2-3
CASSSDGEGYYGYTF TRBV5-1 many TRBJ1-2
CASSSLAGGDTGELFF TRBV28 many TRBJ2-2
CASSPGYLSGTNPLYEQYF TRBV6-2/TRBV6-3 many TRBJ2-7
CAAGTGPDGELFF TRBV19 - TRBJ2-2
CATSAPRDDYNEQFF TRBV15 many TRBJ2-1
CASASGGASGANVLTF TRBV5-1 many TRBJ2-6
CASSGLGTSNEQFF TRBV9 many TRBJ2-1
CASSYETSSYNSPLHF TRBV6-5 - TRBJ1-6
CASSLCDCLGRGREDTGELFF TRBV28 many TRBJ2-2
CASSLLAGVGYEQYF TRBV4-1 many TRBJ2-7
CSARASPLGITDTQYF TRBV20-1 many TRBJ2-3
CASSKTGGTGELFF TRBV12-3/TRBV12-4 many TRBJ2-2
CSAEPRDLVGEKLFF TRBV20-1 many TRBJ1-4
CSAGGRTSGRATYEQYF TRBV20-1 - TRBJ2-7
CRGDREGGEQYF TRBV20-1 many TRBJ2-7
CASSQDRASPLHF TRBV3-1 many TRBJ1-6
CASSFRGGTPNTGELFF TRBV5-1 many TRBJ2-2
CASSEFRGNQPQHF TRBV6-5 many TRBJ1-5
CSAQSRGPSQPQHF TRBV20-1 - TRBJ1-5
CASSLLGSEGGELFF TRBV28 many TRBJ2-2
CASVGMGGHNEQFF TRBV5-1 many TRBJ2-1
CASSPGGDTQYF TRBV7-3 many TRBJ2-3
CASSLGQGMNTEAFF TRBV5-1 many TRBJ1-1
CASSSGTGVEQFF TRBV2 many TRBJ2-1
CASSLAWRDTQYF TRBV7-9 many TRBJ2-3
CASSLGRTVNTGELFF TRBV5-1 many TRBJ2-2
CATPFRAGAPYNEQFF TRBV18 - TRBJ2-1
CASQTQPGLSYEQYF TRBV6-5 many TRBJ2-7
CASSEGRSRGTQYF TRBV25-1 many TRBJ2-3
CASSLDTNQPQHF TRBV5-1 many TRBJ1-5
CASSLSQGNYGYTF TRBV27 many TRBJ1-2
CASSLAGRTNEQFF TRBV7-9 many TRBJ2-1
CAIGQPQHF TRBV6-2/TRBV6-3 many TRBJ1-5
CASSLDLGLANNEQFF TRBV11-2 few TRBJ2-1
CASSLVASGRGEQFF TRBV7-2 many TRBJ2-1
CSAQARVGETQYF TRBV20-1 - TRBJ2-5
CASSVGGGQSSYNEQFF TRBV9 many TRBJ2-1
CSARQDNQPQHF TRBV20-1 many TRBJ1-5
CSASGLDLSYNEQFF TRBV20-1 many TRBJ2-1
CASSPEGQGSTNEKLFF TRBV2 many TRBJ1-4
CASSVAAPGTQYF TRBV12-3/TRBV12-4 few TRBJ2-5
CASSPTSRRNEKLFF TRBV7-8 many TRBJ1-4
CASSLGLGSGNTIYF TRBV5-6 many TRBJ1-3
CASSWGTSGVQETQYF TRBV12-3/TRBV12-4 - TRBJ2-5
CASSGGGTSPGSYEQYF TRBV5-1 many TRBJ2-7
CASSLGPGGPQETQYF TRBV5-5 - TRBJ2-5
CASSLRGDREDTQYF TRBV27 many TRBJ2-3
CAWSVKAGGYTF TRBV30 many TRBJ1-2
CSLPSYEDNEQFF TRBV20-1 many TRBJ2-1
CASRPQYQETQYF TRBV5-1 many TRBJ2-5
CASSLGEGTASYEQYF TRBV5-8 many TRBJ2-7
CVSQTVTSGNTIYF TRBV6-5 - TRBJ1-3
CSVAQGALKTEAFF TRBV29-1 many TRBJ1-1
CSADTPTSGTGGTQYF TRBV20-1 many TRBJ2-5